These 27 T cell receptor beta chains were all obtained from the same sample, sequenced in a study of PD-L1 blockade in urothelial cancer. Described time point: pretreatment peripheral blood. The protocol was immunoSEQ multiplex PCR, while the TCRdb copy is restricted to in-frame clones and leaves out a portion. The sample yields 70,000 or so clones, roughly 90% seen once. The specimen comprised PBMCs, sampled around atezolizumab (anti-PD-L1) treatment. The receptors stem from a man aged 65 to 85 with urothelial cancer.

V usage is TRBV29-1 and J usage is TRBJ1-2; no clear D. The CDR3 is made up of 12 amino acids. Germline V gene lookup returns CDR1 SQVTM and CDR2 ANQGSEA. V gave up 4 bases and J gave up 6 bases, with 12 bases separating them. The CDR3 reads CSVGGQSDGYTF. CDR3 nucleotides: TGCAGCGTTGGAGGGCAGTCCGATGGCTACACCTTC.

J is TRBJ2-5 and V is TRBV27, with D maybe TRBD2 (6 bases). This CDR3 spans 15 amino acids. CDR1 is MNHEY and CDR2 is SMNVEV in the germline V gene (reference sequence). Trimming pared 5 bases from V and 3 bases from J, leaving 16 bases between. DNA for the CDR3: TGTGCCAGCAGTGACACCGGGAGCTACAAAGAGACCCAGTACTTC. Its protein product is CASSDTGSYKETQYF.

This clone was seen a few times. This rearrangement joins TRBV6-1 to TRBJ1-5; 8 bases are shared with TRBD1. V trimming: 7 bases; J trimming: 1 base; junction bases outside the gene matches: 6. CDR1 is MNHNS and CDR2 is SASEGT in the germline V gene. The CDR3 extends over 15 amino acids. CDR3 in amino acids: CASTLQGESNQPQHF. CDR3 DNA: TGTGCCAGCACGCTACAGGGGGAAAGCAATCAGCCCCAGCATTTT.

J is TRBJ2-7 and V is TRBV13; 12 positions agree with TRBD2. V lost 3 bases and J lost 0; bases outside the gene matches: 3. Germline CDR1 and CDR2: PRHDT and FYEKMQ (reference sequence). This CDR3 spans 16 amino acids. The CDR3 region is CASSLRGLAGSYEQYF. The CDR3 region has the DNA TGTGCCAGCAGCTTGCGGGGACTAGCGGGCTCCTACGAGCAGTACTTC. Together with reference TRBV13 and TRBJ2-7, the CDR3 gives the full variable domain: AAGVIQSPRHLIKEKRETATLKCYPIPRHDTVYWYQQGPGQDPQFLISFYEKMQSDKGSIPDRFSAQQFSDYHSELNMSSLELGDSALYFCASSLRGLAGSYEQYFGPGTRLTVT.

The chain couples TRBV19 to TRBJ2-1; TRBD2 matches 10 bases. There are 13 residues in the CDR3. Germline CDR1 is LNHDA and CDR2 is SQIVND (reference sequence). V shed 7 bases, J shed 8 bases, and the junction held 5 bases outside the gene matches. The CDR3 region is CASTPSGSDEQFF. As DNA, the CDR3 is TGTGCCAGTACCCCTAGCGGGAGCGATGAGCAGTTCTTC. Supplemented by reference TRBV19 and TRBJ2-1, the full variable domain reads DGGITQSPKYLFRKEGQNVTLSCEQNLNHDAMYWYRQDPGQGLRLIYYSQIVNDFQKGDIAEGYSVSREKKESFPLTVTSAQKNPTAFYLCASTPSGSDEQFFGPGTRLTVL.

V and J are TRBV7-9 and TRBJ1-4, with 7 bases identical to TRBD1. The CDR3 covers 11 residues. Germline V lookup: CDR1 SEHNR, CDR2 FQNEAQ (reference sequence). V lost 5 bases, J lost 14 bases, and 5 bases stayed unmatched. The CDR3 bases are TGTGCCAGCAGCGTCAGGGGGATTCTGTTTTTT. Its translation is CASSVRGILFF.

The chain couples TRBV5-1 to TRBJ1-2; 8 bases fit TRBD1. V dropped 0 bases and J dropped 7; count of bases not matched to a gene: 5. Germline V gene lookup returns CDR1 SGHRS and CDR2 YFSETQ. The CDR3 length is 14 residues. CDR3: CASSLGQGYGGYTF. Here the CDR3 DNA reads TGCGCCAGCAGCTTGGGACAGGGGTACGGTGGCTACACCTTC.

A single count supports this clone. This chain connects TRBV4-2 to TRBJ2-3; 7 nucleotides align to TRBD1. The junction had 10 bases not matched to a gene; V was cut back by 4 bases and J by 0 bases. The CDR3 runs 17 residues. Germline assignment: CDR1 LGHNA and CDR2 YNFKEQ. CDR3 coding DNA: TGTGCCAGCAGCCCAGATGCAGGGGGATCTAGCACAGATACGCAGTATTTT. This encodes CASSPDAGGSSTDTQYF.

The chain employs TRBV5-1 and TRBJ1-1; TRBD1 agrees at 7 bases. The CDR3 loop spans 14 amino acids. After removal of 4 bases from V and 6 bases from J, the junction contained 9 bases not matched to a gene. Germline V lookup: CDR1 SGHRS, CDR2 YFSETQ. The CDR3 DNA reads TGCGCCAGCAGCGGGGGACAGACGAGCGCTGAAGCTTTCTTT. This codes for CASSGGQTSAEAFF. The entire variable domain, with the rest obtained from reference TRBV5-1 and TRBJ1-1, is as follows: KAGVTQTPRYLIKTRGQQVTLSCSPISGHRSVSWYQQTPGQGLQFLFEYFSETQRNKGNFPGRFSGRQFSNSRSEMNVSTLELGDSALYLCASSGGQTSAEAFFGQGTRLTVV.

CDR3 in amino acids: CASSIGTVPSYEQYF. The CDR3 DNA sequence: TGCGCCAGCAGCATTGGGACAGTTCCTTCCTACGAGCAGTACTTC. This chain connects TRBV5-1 to TRBJ2-7; 7 bases line up with TRBD1. The CDR3 is made up of 15 amino acids. Germline V gene data show CDR1 as SGHRS and CDR2 as YFSETQ. V was pared by 4 bases and J by 1 base, with 8 bases of the junction left unmatched.

V is TRBV9 and J is TRBJ1-1, with D uncertain. The CDR3 consists of 14 residues. V was trimmed by 0 bases and J by 2 bases, leaving 8 bases between them. Germline assignment: CDR1 SGDLS and CDR2 YYNGEE. CDR3 protein: CASSVGTPNTEAFF. In nucleotides, the CDR3 is TGTGCCAGCAGCGTAGGTACTCCCAACACTGAAGCTTTCTTT.

This clone was detected once. This chain connects TRBV11-1 to TRBJ2-2, with no clear D. The length of the CDR3 is 12 residues. V was shortened by 5 bases and J by 4 bases, with 5 bases between the two germline ends. Germline CDR1 reads SGHAT; CDR2 reads FQDESV (reference sequence). CDR3 protein: CASSRSTGELFF. For the CDR3, the DNA is TGTGCCAGCAGCAGGAGCACCGGGGAGCTGTTTTTT.

The chain combines TRBV7-8 with TRBJ2-2; D not certain. With 1 base removed from V and 4 bases from J, the gap between germline ends came to 4 bases. The CDR3 runs to 13 residues. From germline, CDR1 is SGHVS and CDR2 FQNEAQ. The CDR3 loop reads CASSLGITGELFF. For the CDR3, the DNA is TGTGCCAGCAGCTTAGGTATCACCGGGGAGCTGTTTTTT.

This CDR3 reads CASKNRGNEKLFF. The DNA of the CDR3 is TGTGCCAGCAAGAACAGGGGGAATGAAAAACTGTTTTTT. The V call is TRBV6-5, the J call TRBJ1-4, with TRBD1 matching over 8 bases. CDR1 is MNHEY, CDR2 SVGAGI, per germline. CDR3 length: 13 amino acids. V was pared by 7 bases and J by 5 bases, with 3 bases of the junction left unmatched.

This clone was detected only a few times. The chain combines TRBV10-3 with TRBJ2-2, with D possibly being TRBD2 (5 bases). V shed 6 bases and J shed 3 bases, with 11 bases lying between them. The germline V gene encodes CDR1 ENHRY and CDR2 SYGVKD. The CDR3 is made up of 14 amino acids. In nucleotides, the CDR3 is TGTGCCATCAGCCGAGGGAGCGACACCGGGGAGCTGTTTTTT. Translating it yields CAISRGSDTGELFF.

V and J are TRBV14 and TRBJ2-2; TRBD1 aligns across 11 bases. Germline V gene lookup returns CDR1 SGHDN and CDR2 FVKESK. This CDR3 region has 14 residues. The V segment lost 4 bases and the J segment 6 bases; nucleotides outside the gene matches: 1. CDR3 in DNA: TGTGCCAGCAGCCGGGACAGGGGGGCCGGGGAGCTGTTTTTT. It translates to CASSRDRGAGELFF.

The J gene is TRBJ1-2, the V gene TRBV5-8; D gene unclear. The V gene's germline CDR1 is SGHTS and CDR2 YDEGEE. The V end lost 1 base, the J end lost 3 bases, and 13 bases lay between the germline ends. The CDR3 totals 15 residues. CDR3: CASSLSRQAHYGYTF. CDR3 nucleotides: TGTGCCAGCAGCTTGTCACGGCAGGCACACTATGGCTACACCTTC.

The chain combines TRBV6-5 with TRBJ1-2, with a possible D match to TRBD1 (6 bases). The CDR3 is made up of 15 amino acids. Trimming stripped 0 bases from V and 0 bases from J, with 8 bases between. Germline V gives CDR1 MNHEY, CDR2 SVGAGI. This CDR3 is CASSYSTGANYGYTF. The CDR3 DNA reads as TGTGCCAGCAGTTACTCGACAGGTGCTAACTATGGCTACACCTTC.

V gene TRBV5-5 combines with J gene TRBJ2-7; D is possibly TRBD2 (5 bases). The germline gives CDR1 SGHKS, CDR2 YYEKEE (reference sequence). V was trimmed by 0 bases and J by 3 bases, leaving 13 bases between them. The CDR3 length is 15 residues. Written as DNA, the CDR3 is TGTGCCAGCAGCTTGGGGGTGGCAGGAGGCTACGAGCAGTACTTC. Translating gives CASSLGVAGGYEQYF.

The chain employs TRBV2 and TRBJ2-1; D is perhaps TRBD1 (5 bases). CDR3 length: 13 residues. Germline V gives CDR1 SNHLY, CDR2 FYNNEI. Trimming took off 11 bases at V and 8 bases at J, with 19 bases between the two ends. This chain's CDR3 is CAGDGHNPHEQFF. CDR3 sequence (DNA): TGTGCCGGAGACGGACACAACCCCCATGAGCAGTTCTTC. The whole variable domain, remainder taken from reference TRBV2 and TRBJ2-1, is EPEVTQTPSHQVTQMGQEVILRCVPISNHLYFYWYRQILGQKVEFLVSFYNNEISEKSEIFDDQFSVERPDGSNFTLKIRSTKLEDSAMYFCAGDGHNPHEQFFGPGTRLTVL.

This chain uses TRBV27 with TRBJ2-3, with 12 bases identical to TRBD2. Per germline, CDR1 MNHEY and CDR2 SMNVEV (reference sequence). The CDR3 runs 19 residues. Trimming at V came to 6 bases and at J to 3 bases, leaving 16 bases not matched to a gene. The CDR3 here is CASSRQAAGLAGKTDTQYF. DNA for the CDR3: TGTGCCAGCAGCCGACAGGCCGCCGGACTAGCGGGAAAAACAGATACGCAGTATTTT.

This chain connects TRBV27 to TRBJ2-4; D gene ambiguous. The CDR3 has 16 amino acids. Germline V gene sequence: CDR1 MNHEY, CDR2 SMNVEV (reference sequence). The CDR3 reads CDWADTSKIAKNIQYF. The CDR3 nucleotides read TGTGACTGGGCAGACACCAGTAAGATAGCCAAAAACATTCAGTACTTC.

This clone has just a few counts. The rearrangement uses TRBV29-1 and TRBJ1-1; tentatively, D is TRBD1 (5 bases). CDR1 and CDR2 (germline): SQVTM, ANQGSEA. Trimming removed 2 bases at V and 1 base at J, with 17 bases between. The CDR3 is made up of 16 amino acids. CDR3 in amino acids: CSVEPTWGVGNTEAFF. CDR3 coding DNA: TGCAGCGTTGAACCAACGTGGGGGGTGGGGAACACTGAAGCTTTCTTT.

CDR3 in DNA: TGTGCCAGCAGTCCTCCCCAACTAAATAATCAGCCCCAGCATTTT. Protein product: CASSPPQLNNQPQHF. The J gene is TRBJ1-5, the V gene TRBV6-6; the D is unclear. Looked up from germline, CDR1 is MNHNY and CDR2 is SVGAGI (reference sequence). V lost 5 bases and J lost 4, with 15 bases in between. The CDR3 sequence is 15 residues long.

This clone was counted only a few times. J is TRBJ2-5 and V is TRBV7-9, with 8 bases identical to TRBD2. CDR1 is SEHNR, CDR2 FQNEAQ, per germline (reference sequence). CDR3 length: 14 amino acids. V gave up 2 bases and J gave up 4 bases; unmatched junction bases: 3. CDR3 DNA sequence: TGTGCCAGCAGCTTACGGGAGGGCGGAGAGACCCAGTACTTC. Translating gives CASSLREGGETQYF.

This chain links TRBV19 with TRBJ1-5, with D unresolved. With 3 bases removed from V and 7 bases from J, the gap between germline ends came to 10 bases. Germline V gene sequence: CDR1 LNHDA, CDR2 SQIVND (reference sequence). The CDR3 spans 13 residues. In DNA, the CDR3 is TGTGCCAGTAGTATTACCCGGGAACAGCCCCAGCATTTT. This encodes CASSITREQPQHF.

The V gene is TRBV18, the J gene TRBJ2-3; D remains unclear. Germline lookup yields CDR1 KGHSH and CDR2 LQKENI. V lost 3 bases, J lost 4 bases, and 8 bases lay in between. CDR3 length equals 13 residues. The CDR3 loop reads CASSPQRADTQYF. The CDR3 DNA sequence: TGTGCCAGCTCACCGCAAAGAGCAGATACGCAGTATTTT.